The 10 T cell receptor beta chains below all came from one sample that was sequenced in a study of shared clonotypes between healthy human individuals. Sequencing was performed with immunoSEQ multiplex PCR; in TCRdb, only in-frame clones are kept and a portion is missing. The data hold millions of clones, with about 92% observed a single time. Sample: naive CD4+ T cells from PBMCs. Sample subset: CD45RA+ positively selected. The receptors were sampled from a man between 18 and 35 years old in good health. Some clones in this sample may be carry-over from other donors' samples.

The genes are TRBV7-8 and TRBJ1-4; D is possibly TRBD1 (5 bases). CDR3 size: 16 residues. The germline V gene encodes CDR1 SGHVS and CDR2 FQNEAQ. Trimming removed 6 bases from V and 7 bases from J, with 21 bases in between. For the CDR3, the DNA is TGTGCCAGCAGTCAGCAGATAGACAGAAGATTTGAAAAACTGTTTTTT. Protein product: CASSQQIDRRFEKLFF.

This clone has a single count. V is TRBV9 and J is TRBJ2-7; the D gene is possibly TRBD1 (6 bases). This CDR3 region has 14 residues. CDR1 is SGDLS and CDR2 is YYNGEE in the germline V gene. Trimming removed 0 bases at V and 5 bases at J, with 12 bases between. The CDR3 nucleotides are TGTGCCAGCAGCGTAGGCAGGGGAACACACGAGCAGTACTTC. Encoded protein: CASSVGRGTHEQYF.

This chain joins TRBV7-6 and TRBJ1-1; 8 positions match TRBD1. The CDR3 is made up of 14 amino acids. The V gene end was trimmed by 4 bases and the J gene end by 8 bases; junction bases not matched to a gene: 9. Germline CDR1 SGHVS, CDR2 FNYEAQ. CDR3: CASSYLTGVGEAFF. In nucleotides, the CDR3 is TGTGCCAGCAGCTATCTGACAGGGGTCGGGGAAGCTTTCTTT.

CDR3 residues: CASSQESDRTYEQYF. The CDR3 bases are TGCGCCAGCAGCCAAGAGTCGGACCGGACCTACGAGCAGTACTTC. The chain recombines TRBV4-1 with TRBJ2-7; no clear D gene. Germline-derived CDR1 and CDR2 are MGHRA and YSYEKL. The length of the CDR3 is 15 residues. The V end was cut by 0 bases, the J end by 2 bases, with 11 bases between.

The chain links TRBV19 to TRBJ1-5; 7 bases agree with TRBD1. CDR1 is LNHDA, CDR2 SQIVND, per germline (reference sequence). CDR3 length equals 15 residues. V shed 3 bases, J shed 6 bases, and the junction held 8 bases outside the gene matches. The CDR3: CASSIAQGFGQPQHF. The CDR3 region has the DNA TGTGCCAGTAGTATCGCACAGGGGTTCGGTCAGCCCCAGCATTTT.

The V call is TRBV6-1, the J call TRBJ2-3; TRBD2 agrees at 13 bases. The ends lost 11 bases at V and 4 bases at J; junction bases unmatched: 3. CDR3 size: 13 residues. In germline, CDR1 is MNHNS, CDR2 SASEGT. Here the CDR3 DNA reads TGTGCCGGCGGACTAGCGGGAGCAGATACGCAGTATTTT. It encodes CAGGLAGADTQYF.

The chain links TRBV10-1 to TRBJ2-7, with 9 bases identical to TRBD1. The junction had 5 bases not matched to a gene; V was cut back by 0 bases and J by 5 bases. This CDR3 is 15 amino acids long. CDR1 and CDR2 from the germline V gene are WNHNN and SYGVQD (reference sequence). The CDR3 is CASSESGTGLHEQYF. CDR3 coding DNA: TGCGCCAGCAGTGAGTCCGGGACAGGGCTCCACGAGCAGTACTTC.

J is TRBJ2-5 and V is TRBV11-3; TRBD1 agrees at 7 bases. In germline, CDR1 is SGHNT, CDR2 YENEEA. V shed 4 bases, J shed 2 bases, and the junction held 7 bases outside the gene matches. This CDR3 is 15 amino acids long. The CDR3 nucleotides are TGTGCCAGCAGCTCAAGACAGGGCGGACAAGAGACCCAGTACTTC. This encodes CASSSRQGGQETQYF.

Comment on this clone: The sample carries other DNA sequences with the same CDR3. V usage is TRBV28 and J usage is TRBJ2-7; 11 bases are shared with TRBD1. With V trimmed by 8 bases and J by 4 bases, 7 bases remained unmatched. Germline V lookup: CDR1 MDHEN, CDR2 SYDVKM. The CDR3 runs to 14 residues. The CDR3 DNA reads TGTGCCAGCTCCAGGGACAGGGGGTTGTACGAGCAGTACTTC. It encodes CASSRDRGLYEQYF.

The chain couples TRBV5-1 to TRBJ2-1; 9 nucleotides agree with TRBD1. Germline V CDR1 and CDR2: SGHRS, YFSETQ. Trimming at V came to 5 bases and at J to 7 bases, leaving 10 bases not matched to a gene. The CDR3 is 15 amino acids. The CDR3 region is CASRAGTGMGNEQFF. The CDR3 nucleotides are TGCGCCAGCAGGGCCGGGACAGGGATGGGGAATGAGCAGTTCTTC. Together with reference TRBV5-1 and TRBJ2-1, the CDR3 gives the full variable domain: KAGVTQTPRYLIKTRGQQVTLSCSPISGHRSVSWYQQTPGQGLQFLFEYFSETQRNKGNFPGRFSGRQFSNSRSEMNVSTLELGDSALYLCASRAGTGMGNEQFFGPGTRLTVL.